These 21 T cell receptor beta chains were all obtained from the same sample, sequenced in a study of T cell responses to AZD1222 COVID-19 vaccine. Profiling relied on immunoSEQ multiplex PCR, and the TCRdb table lists in-frame clones only, not all of them. The sample gives fewer than 85,000 clones, approximately 92% of which show up once; 31% is in the top ten. The sequencing used peripheral blood, collected on day 0 of AZD1222 vaccination. The receptor source for this set is an adult in good health.

This rearrangement joins TRBV7-3 to TRBJ1-1; 8 bases map to TRBD1. The length of the CDR3 is 16 residues. CDR1 SGHTA and CDR2 FQGTGA come from the germline V gene. The V gene end was trimmed by 5 bases and the J gene end by 5 bases; junction bases not matched to a gene: 13. For the CDR3, the DNA is TGTGCCAGCAGCCCCACAGGGGGACTTCTGGGGACTGAAGCTTTCTTT. It translates to CASSPTGGLLGTEAFF.

The chain employs TRBV11-3 and TRBJ2-7, with D perhaps TRBD1 (6 bases). CDR1 SGHNT and CDR2 YENEEA come from the germline V gene. The V and J ends lost 5 bases and 5 bases respectively, with 16 bases between them. This CDR3 comprises 14 residues. CDR3: CASSRGQMTDEQYF. Here the CDR3 DNA reads TGTGCCAGCAGCCGCGGACAGATGACGGACGAGCAGTACTTC.

The chain recombines TRBV24-1 with TRBJ2-7; D possibly corresponds to TRBD1 (6 bases). Germline V gene sequence: CDR1 KGHDR, CDR2 SFDVKD. The V end was cut by 4 bases, the J end by 6 bases, with 12 bases between. The CDR3 loop spans 13 amino acids. The CDR3 here is CATSEGGRGEQYF. The CDR3 nucleotides are TGTGCCACCAGTGAAGGGGGAAGGGGCGAGCAGTACTTC.

This chain uses TRBV6-5 with TRBJ1-1; D might be TRBD1 (5 bases). The V gene's germline CDR1 is MNHEY and CDR2 SVGAGI. CDR3 length equals 13 residues. V lost 7 bases to trimming and J lost 0 bases, with 9 bases between them. The CDR3 spells CASTRQLNTEAFF. The CDR3, as DNA: TGTGCCAGCACCAGACAGCTGAACACTGAAGCTTTCTTT.

Details on this clone: This sample includes further DNA sequences coding for the same CDR3. The gene calls are TRBV18 and TRBJ2-7; D may match TRBD1 or TRBD2 (5 bases each). Trimming removed 2 bases at V and 3 bases at J, with 5 bases between. Germline-derived CDR1 and CDR2 are KGHSH and LQKENI. The CDR3 consists of 12 residues. Written as DNA, the CDR3 is TGTGCCAGCTCACCAGGGGGCTACGAGCAGTACTTC. Encoded protein: CASSPGGYEQYF.

The chain recombines TRBV7-9 with TRBJ1-3; the D is unclear. Trimming left V 5 bases short and J 0 bases short, with 8 bases between. Germline V lookup: CDR1 SEHNR, CDR2 FQNEAQ (reference sequence). The CDR3 length is 14 residues. CDR3 sequence (DNA): TGTGCCAGCAGCAGGGATAACTCTGGAAACACCATATATTTT. Translation gives CASSRDNSGNTIYF. The variable domain in full, with the rest retrieved from reference TRBV7-9 and TRBJ1-3, is DTGVSQNPRHKITKRGQNVTFRCDPISEHNRLYWYRQTLGQGPEFLTYFQNEAQLEKSRLLSDRFSAERPKGSFSTLEIQRTEQGDSAMYLCASSRDNSGNTIYFGEGSWLTVV.

The chain employs TRBV5-1 and TRBJ2-2; the D is unclear. The V gene lost 5 bases and the J gene lost 3 bases, with 5 bases spanning the gap. The CDR3 is made up of 12 amino acids. The V gene's germline CDR1 is SGHRS and CDR2 YFSETQ. The CDR3 bases are TGCGCCAGCAGTAAAGACACCGGGGAGCTGTTTTTT. It yields the protein CASSKDTGELFF.

The DNA for the CDR3 is TGTGCCAGCAGCAAAGCTTCAACCGGGACAGAGACTTATAATTCACCCCTCCACTTT. Amino acid sequence: CASSKASTGTETYNSPLHF. The chain is built from TRBV21-1 and TRBJ1-6; the table's D gene call, TRBD1, was not cross checked with the DNA. TRBV21-1 is listed as a pseudogene. CDR3 length equals 19 residues.

The chain couples TRBV23-1 to TRBJ1-5; D gene uncertain. TRBV23-1 carries the ORF label, with uncertain function. Deletions cut 3 bases from V and 4 bases from J, with 13 bases between. This CDR3 contains 15 residues. The CDR3 region has the DNA TGCGCCAGCAGTCATCCGCCCAGGATGAATCAGCCCCAGCATTTT. Translation: CASSHPPRMNQPQHF.

This sequence joins TRBV18 and TRBJ2-7, with 7 bases fitting TRBD2. This CDR3 has 14 residues. V trimming: 0 bases; J trimming: 4 bases; junction bases outside the gene matches: 3. Germline CDR1 KGHSH, CDR2 LQKENI. Here the CDR3 reads CASSPPMGGYEQYF. The CDR3 DNA is TGTGCCAGCTCACCACCGATGGGGGGGTACGAGCAGTACTTC. Filled out from reference TRBV18 and TRBJ2-7, the complete variable domain reads NAGVMQNPRHLVRRRGQEARLRCSPMKGHSHVYWYRQLPEEGLKFMVYLQKENIIDESGMPKERFSAEFPKEGPSILRIQQVVRGDSAAYFCASSPPMGGYEQYFGPGTRLTVT.

This clone occurred once. The V call is TRBV28, the J call TRBJ1-5, with D uncertain. Trimming took 5 bases from V and 3 from J, leaving 5 bases between them. This CDR3 has 12 residues. Germline V gives CDR1 MDHEN, CDR2 SYDVKM. The CDR3 sequence is CASSPLNQPQHF. CDR3 coding DNA: TGTGCCAGCAGTCCCCTCAATCAGCCCCAGCATTTT.

The J gene is TRBJ2-2, the V gene TRBV30, with D possibly being TRBD1 or TRBD2 (5 bases each). Looked up from germline, CDR1 is GTSNPN and CDR2 is SVGIG (reference sequence). V shed 7 bases and J shed 3 bases, with 12 bases lying between them. The CDR3 extends over 13 amino acids. The CDR3 spells CAFGDGYTGELFF. The CDR3 DNA reads TGTGCCTTCGGGGACGGATACACCGGGGAGCTGTTTTTT.

DNA of the CDR3: TGTGCCAGCAGTTACTCAGGTGTGACCGGGGAGCTGTTTTTT. Translating gives CASSYSGVTGELFF. The V gene is TRBV6-6, the J gene TRBJ2-2; D unresolved. Germline V gives CDR1 MNHNY, CDR2 SVGAGI (reference sequence). There are 14 residues in the CDR3. V lost 0 bases and J lost 5, with 7 bases in between.

The table lists this clone with a count of one. The gene calls are TRBV5-1 and TRBJ2-3; 8 bases are a match to TRBD1. Germline CDR1 and CDR2: SGHRS and YFSETQ. The CDR3 sequence is 15 residues long. After removal of 1 base from V and 5 bases from J, the junction contained 6 bases not matched to a gene. Here the CDR3 DNA reads TGCGCCAGCAGCTTGAGGGGACAGGCTGGAGATACGCAGTATTTT. It codes for CASSLRGQAGDTQYF.

V is TRBV7-2 and J is TRBJ2-3; the match to TRBD2 covers 10 bases. V shed 1 base and J 4 bases; nucleotides not matched to a gene: 2. The length of the CDR3 is 15 residues. The germline CDR1 and CDR2 sequences are SGHTA and FQGNSA. CDR3 loop: CASSLVAGGPDTQYF. CDR3 bases: TGTGCCAGCAGCTTAGTAGCGGGAGGCCCAGATACGCAGTATTTT.

V and J are TRBV14 and TRBJ1-3; D gene uncertain. The length of the CDR3 is 13 residues. The germline V and J ends were trimmed by 1 base and 2 bases, with 3 bases remaining between them. Germline V gives CDR1 SGHDN, CDR2 FVKESK. The CDR3 spells CASSQVTGNTIYF. As DNA, the CDR3 is TGTGCCAGCAGCCAAGTTACTGGAAACACCATATATTTT.

The rearrangement links TRBV15 to TRBJ1-5; the match to TRBD1 covers 7 bases. V was clipped by 0 bases and J by 5 bases; unmatched bases: 4. The germline V gene has CDR1 LNHNV and CDR2 YYDKDF (reference sequence). This CDR3 contains 15 residues. The CDR3 DNA sequence: TGTGCCACCAGCAGAGATGCGACAGGGCATCAGCCCCAGCATTTT. Encoded protein: CATSRDATGHQPQHF.

The genes are TRBV5-1 and TRBJ2-7, with TRBD2 as a possible D gene (5 bases). Between the trimmed V and J ends, which lost 6 bases and 7 bases, there was a span of 20 bases. This CDR3 comprises 14 residues. Germline V gene lookup returns CDR1 SGHRS and CDR2 YFSETQ. The CDR3 bases are TGCGCCAGCAAATCGGAGGAGTGGGTGAGGGAGCAGTACTTC. Translated, it gives CASKSEEWVREQYF.

The gene calls are TRBV6-5 and TRBJ1-1; no firm D call. Between the trimmed V and J ends, which lost 7 bases and 1 base, there was a span of 10 bases. This CDR3 is built from 13 residues. Germline CDR1 reads MNHEY; CDR2 reads SVGAGI. The CDR3 region has the DNA TGTGCCAGCATGGGAGGGTGGAACACTGAAGCTTTCTTT. This translates into CASMGGWNTEAFF.

This chain uses TRBV10-3 with TRBJ2-2, with 10 nucleotides matching TRBD2. Germline-derived CDR1 and CDR2 are ENHRY and SYGVKD. This CDR3 is 14 amino acids long. V trimming: 10 bases; J trimming: 5 bases; junction bases outside the gene matches: 7. This CDR3 reads CASRTSGITGELFF. In nucleotides, the CDR3 is TGTGCCAGCCGGACTAGCGGAATAACCGGGGAGCTGTTTTTT.

The J gene is TRBJ1-2, the V gene TRBV29-1, with 7 positions matching TRBD1. CDR1 SQVTM and CDR2 ANQGSEA come from the germline V gene. The CDR3 sequence is 14 residues long. V dropped 4 bases and J dropped 6; count of bases not matched to a gene: 11. The CDR3 region is CSVARQGKEDGYTF. The CDR3 nucleotides read TGCAGCGTTGCCAGACAGGGCAAGGAGGATGGCTACACCTTC.